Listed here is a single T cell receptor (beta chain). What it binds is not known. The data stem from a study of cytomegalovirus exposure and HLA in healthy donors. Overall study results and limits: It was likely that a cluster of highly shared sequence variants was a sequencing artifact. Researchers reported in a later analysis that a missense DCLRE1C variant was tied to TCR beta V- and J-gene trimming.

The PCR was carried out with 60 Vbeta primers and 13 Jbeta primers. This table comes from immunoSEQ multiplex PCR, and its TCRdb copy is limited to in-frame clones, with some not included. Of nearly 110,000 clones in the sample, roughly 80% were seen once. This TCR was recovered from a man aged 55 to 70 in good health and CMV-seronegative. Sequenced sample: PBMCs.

CDR3 in DNA: TGTGCCAGCAGCTCCGGACTTCCCGGTGTCGATGAGCAGTTCTTC. Protein product: CASSSGLPGVDEQFF. The chain employs TRBV7-3 and TRBJ2-1, with a possible D match to TRBD2 (5 bases). The CDR3 runs 15 residues. Germline V lookup: CDR1 SGHTA, CDR2 FQGTGA. Trimming shortened V by 4 bases and J by 8 bases, and 18 bases separated the two germline ends. The full variable domain, completed using reference TRBV7-3 and TRBJ2-1, is GAGVSQTPSNKVTEKGKYVELRCDPISGHTALYWYRQSLGQGPEFLIYFQGTGAADDSGLPNDRFFAVRPEGSVSTLKIQRTERGDSAVYLCASSSGLPGVDEQFFGPGTRLTVL.